In its sample, the clone carrying this TCR beta chain was seen many times. These data are taken from a study of CD4 and CD8 cells across lung adenocarcinoma regions. TCRdb recomputed calls from the PCR reads with MiXCR, one row per CDR3 protein. The sample has about 23,000 distinct CDR3 sequences, over 40% seen once. Samples came from patients with localized non-small cell lung adenocarcinoma. The germline V and J ends were trimmed by 4 bases and 0 bases, with 5 bases remaining between them. Looked up from germline, CDR1 is MRHNA and CDR2 is SNTAGT. The CDR3 totals 13 residues. The clonotype originates from a male donor with lung adenocarcinoma. The CD4 and CD8 labels of this study may be unreliable. This chain uses TRBV6-4 with TRBJ2-3; D remains ambiguous. The sample was CD4+ T cells from the center of a lung tumor. CDR3 DNA: TGTGCCAGCAGTGTGGGAAGCACAGATACGCAGTATTTT. Translated: CASSVGSTDTQYF.